This T cell receptor (beta chain) emerged from a study of shared clonotypes between healthy human individuals. Study context: There were three CD4 naive, three CD4 memory, two CD8 naive and one CD8 memory plates per donor.

Evenly divided among several immunoSEQ plates was the genomic DNA of each subset. TCRdb keeps only in-frame clones here, not all; method: immunoSEQ multiplex PCR. The sample lists 1.5 million to 2.5 million clones; roughly 94% were seen once. Naive CD8 cells comprised CD45RO-negative, CCR7-positively selected cells, excluding terminally differentiated effector memory CD45RA+ cells. Adult Caucasians living in Nashville, Tennessee made up all of the donors. Deletions cut 4 bases from V and 8 bases from J, with 14 bases between. The CDR3 loop spans 12 amino acids. Germline lookup yields CDR1 SQVTM and CDR2 ANQGSEA.

This receptor was taken from a young man in good health. The source material was naive CD8+ T cells sorted from blood. The chain couples TRBV29-1 to TRBJ1-1, with D perhaps matching TRBD1 (6 bases). The DNA for the CDR3 is TGCAGCGTTGCGTCTTCGGACAGAGAAGCTTTCTTT. Its translation: CSVASSDREAFF.